A selection of T cell receptor beta chains follows, all from one sample in a study of human T cells and chemical hapten exposure. TCRdb re-called the RACE reads with MiXCR, one entry per CDR3 protein. The sample lists around 50,000 distinct CDR3 sequences; 9.3% were seen once. The sample was whole blood, taken in connection with sensitization to the hapten diphenylcyclopropenone (DPC). The receptor source for this set is a woman in her thirties or forties with alopecia areata. Some clones in this sample may be carry-over from other donors' samples. Both conserved end residues are part of each CDR3. A D gene is named only where the DNA matches it firmly. For some rows the clone size is stated as once, few or many, or as a class when expanded; others skip it.

d_call j_call clone_size v_call cdr3_nt cdr3_aa
NA TRBJ1-1 few TRBV29-1 TGCAGCGTTGAAGAAGGCGAGGGGGGCACTGAAGCTTTCTTT CSVEEGEGGTEAFF
NA TRBJ1-2 NA TRBV12-3/TRBV12-4 TGTGCCAGCAGTCCAACCGGGGGAAGGACTAACTATGGCTACACCTTC CASSPTGGRTNYGYTF
TRBD2 TRBJ2-1 many TRBV4-1 TGCGCCAGCAGCTCCCCCGGGACTAGCTCGCGCAATGAGCAGTTCTTC CASSSPGTSSRNEQFF
NA TRBJ2-1 NA TRBV7-9 TGTGCCAGCAGCGAAACCCGGGCTGAGCAGTTCTTC CASSETRAEQFF
TRBD1 TRBJ1-5 many TRBV6-2/TRBV6-3 TGTGCCAGCAGTCCCTCACTCGACAGGGACAGTCAGCCCCAGCATTTT CASSPSLDRDSQPQHF
TRBD2 TRBJ2-4 few TRBV20-1 TGCAGTGCTACGGGGGGGAGACGTCAGTACTTC CSATGGRRQYF
TRBD1 TRBJ2-7 few TRBV6-6 TGTGCCAGCACCAAGGACAGGACGATTACCTACGAGCAGTACTTC CASTKDRTITYEQYF
NA TRBJ1-1 few TRBV10-3 TGTGCCATCAGTGAGATGGGTGGGAACACTGAAGCTTTCTTT CAISEMGGNTEAFF
NA TRBJ2-2 many TRBV7-8 TGTGCCAGCAGCCCCACGGCCAGCCCGGCCGGGGAGCTGTTTTTT CASSPTASPAGELFF
NA TRBJ2-5 many TRBV28 TGTGCCAGCAGTCGCGGCCGGGGGAGACAAGAGACCCAGTACTTC CASSRGRGRQETQYF
NA TRBJ2-4 many TRBV7-2 TGTGCCAGCAGCTTAGAGGGGCGCGGCATTCAGTACTTC CASSLEGRGIQYF
TRBD1 TRBJ1-6 few TRBV20-1 TGCAGTGCTAGGAGGACAGGGGATTCACCCCTCCACTTT CSARRTGDSPLHF
TRBD1 TRBJ2-2 few TRBV9 TGTGCCAGCAGCCCCCAGGACAGGGGTTGGGCCGGGGAGCTGTTTTTT CASSPQDRGWAGELFF
NA TRBJ2-1 NA TRBV4-1 TGCGCCAGCAGCCAAAGACCCAATGAGCAGTTCTTC CASSQRPNEQFF
NA TRBJ2-3 many TRBV20-1 TGCAGTGCTAGAGATACGGCCCCGAACAGGGCAAGTACAGATACGCAGTATTTT CSARDTAPNRASTDTQYF
TRBD1 TRBJ1-2 many TRBV30 TGTGCCTGGAGTGACGGACAGGGATGGGATGGCTACACCTTC CAWSDGQGWDGYTF
NA TRBJ2-3 NA TRBV11-2 TGTGCCAGCGGCGAATCGGCGTCTAGCACAGATACGCAGTATTTT CASGESASSTDTQYF
NA TRBJ1-3 few TRBV6-1 TGTGCCAGCAGTGAAGCTTCGGAACCTGGAAACACCATATATTTT CASSEASEPGNTIYF
TRBD1 TRBJ1-6 many TRBV6-5 TGTGCCAGCAGTCCGGACAGGGGATTAACCTCACCCCTCCACTTT CASSPDRGLTSPLHF
TRBD2 TRBJ2-2 many TRBV2 TGTGCCATTCGGTGGACCGGGACTAGGAACACCGGGGAGCTGTTTTTT CAIRWTGTRNTGELFF
NA TRBJ2-5 many TRBV6-6 TGTGCCAGCAGTTACGATGTCACAGAGACCCAGTACTTC CASSYDVTETQYF
NA TRBJ1-4 many TRBV4-1 TGCGCCAGCAGCGAAACGGCAACTAATGAAAAACTGTTTTTT CASSETATNEKLFF
NA TRBJ2-3 many TRBV5-4 TGTGCCAGCAGGAGTCAGGGTAAAGCAGATACGCAGTATTTT CASRSQGKADTQYF
NA TRBJ1-1 NA TRBV6-5 TGTGCCAGCAGTTACGGGCAGGGAGTGAAGACTGAAGCTTTCTTT CASSYGQGVKTEAFF
NA TRBJ2-7 many TRBV4-2 TGTGCCAGCAGCCAAGATCGGGGCACAACTTCCTACGAGCAGTACTTC CASSQDRGTTSYEQYF
NA TRBJ2-7 many TRBV7-6 TGTGCCAGCAGTACAAGTCAGGGTGGCGAGCAGTACTTC CASSTSQGGEQYF
TRBD2 TRBJ2-7 many TRBV10-3 TGTGCCATCAGAGCGGGGGGTCGGCCCTACGAGCAGTACTTC CAIRAGGRPYEQYF
TRBD1 TRBJ1-2 NA TRBV28 TGTGCCAGCAGTTCCTGGACAGGGGTAAACTATGGCTACACCTTC CASSSWTGVNYGYTF
NA TRBJ1-2 NA TRBV2 TGTGCCAGCAATTCCCGGGGGGGTAACTATGGCTACACCTTC CASNSRGGNYGYTF
NA TRBJ1-3 NA TRBV18 TGTGCCAGCTCACCTTCTCAATGGGGGTCTGGAAACACCATATATTTT CASSPSQWGSGNTIYF
NA TRBJ2-1 many TRBV4-3 TGCGCCAGCAGCCAAGATAGGCACAAGACCGATGAGCAGTTCTTC CASSQDRHKTDEQFF
NA TRBJ1-5 many TRBV2 TGTGCCAGCAACGAGGGACTGTCGAGGGGTCAGCCCCAGCATTTT CASNEGLSRGQPQHF
NA TRBJ1-2 many TRBV6-5 TGTGCCAGCCTCAGCGTGGGGTCCTATGGCTACACCTTC CASLSVGSYGYTF
NA TRBJ1-3 NA TRBV4-3 TGCGCCAGCAGCCAAGATAGTCCGGTCTCTGGAAACACCATATATTTT CASSQDSPVSGNTIYF
TRBD1 TRBJ2-2 NA TRBV12-3/TRBV12-4 TGTGCCAGCAAGACACAGGGGCTCGGGGAGCTGTTTTTT CASKTQGLGELFF
NA TRBJ1-1 many TRBV27 TGTGCCAGCAGTTTATTAGATAGGGACGGCTGGTCTGAAGCTTTCTTT CASSLLDRDGWSEAFF
NA TRBJ1-6 few TRBV20-1 TGCAGTGCGAGGAGGGAGGCCTATAATTCACCCCTCCACTTT CSARREAYNSPLHF
NA TRBJ2-7 many TRBV24-1 TGTGCCACCGGGACCTCTTACGAGCAGTACTTC CATGTSYEQYF
NA TRBJ2-1 few TRBV4-3 TGCGCCAGCAGCCAAGGTTGGGGGCCCTCCTACAATGAGCAGTTCTTC CASSQGWGPSYNEQFF